The TCR beta chain described here comes from a study of blood T cell repertoires in COVID-19. The data were produced by immunoSEQ multiplex PCR, yet TCRdb's version contains in-frame clones alone and is incomplete. Here the sample spans 110,000 or so clones, over 70% being singletons. This CDR3 contains 13 residues. Trimming stripped 3 bases from V and 3 bases from J, with 8 bases between. The germline CDR1 and CDR2 sequences are SNHLY and FYNNEI. The source is a man aged 50-60 years with acute or convalescent COVID-19. Sequencing was carried out using peripheral blood. The chain links TRBV2 to TRBJ1-1; no definite D call. The DNA of the CDR3 is TGTGCCAGCAGTGACAGGCTTTACACTGAAGCTTTCTTT. This encodes CASSDRLYTEAFF.